Listed below are T cell receptor beta chains from one sample, sequenced in a study of radiation and T cells in renal cell carcinoma. Data came from immunoSEQ multiplex PCR; TCRdb stores just in-frame clones and leaves some out. The sample has some 50,000 clones; approximately 80% are singletons. Sequences were derived from blood, sampled from a patient whose treatment included radiotherapy and nephrectomy. All receptors come from a woman between 65 and 79 years old with renal cell carcinoma. CDR3s include the opening cysteine and the closing phenylalanine or tryptophan. Fields, in order: D gene, clone size, V gene, J gene, CDR3 protein, CDR3 DNA. A D gene is named only where the DNA matches it firmly. Some rows have no size entry. The others give once, few or many, or a class for an expanded clone.

-	-	TRBV11-2	TRBJ2-7	CASSLDPGPVTEQYF	TGTGCCAGCAGCTTAGATCCAGGACCCGTTACCGAGCAGTACTTC
-	few	TRBV4-1	TRBJ1-5	CASSQDDSPNYQPQHF	TGCGCCAGCAGCCAAGATGACAGCCCAAATTATCAGCCCCAGCATTTT
-	few	TRBV19	TRBJ1-1	CASSDLMVQANTEAFF	TGTGCCAGTAGTGACCTCATGGTGCAGGCGAACACTGAAGCTTTCTTT
TRBD1	once	TRBV5-4	TRBJ2-7	CASSLGGTGTYEQYF	TGTGCCAGCAGCTTGGGTGGGACAGGGACCTACGAGCAGTACTTC
-	-	TRBV7-2	TRBJ1-3	CASSLDPRSSGNTIYF	TGTGCCAGCAGCTTAGACCCGCGGAGCTCTGGAAACACCATATATTTT
-	-	TRBV19	TRBJ2-5	CASSTTQGEETQYF	TGTGCCAGTAGTACCACACAGGGAGAGGAGACCCAGTACTTC
TRBD1	-	TRBV7-9	TRBJ1-1	CASSSPERQGWDTEAFF	TGTGCCAGCAGCTCCCCCGAGAGACAGGGCTGGGACACTGAAGCTTTCTTT
-	-	TRBV7-3	TRBJ1-1	CASSLNRNTEAFF	TGTGCCAGCAGCTTAAATAGGAACACTGAAGCTTTCTTT
-	-	TRBV7-8	TRBJ2-2	CASSTAPGGRPGELFF	TGTGCCAGCAGCACAGCTCCTGGGGGGAGGCCCGGGGAGCTGTTTTTT
TRBD1	-	TRBV18	TRBJ1-3	CASSPQGQVSGNTIYF	TGTGCCAGCTCACCACAAGGACAGGTCTCTGGAAACACCATATATTTT
-	few	TRBV7-3	TRBJ2-3	CASAIVGADTQYF	TGTGCCAGCGCAATAGTTGGGGCAGATACGCAGTATTTT
-	-	TRBV4-1	TRBJ2-1	CASSQGGGEQFF	TGCGCCAGCAGTCAGGGAGGGGGTGAGCAGTTCTTC
-	-	TRBV6-1	TRBJ2-1	CASSLNPPRTNEQFF	TGTGCCAGCAGTCTAAACCCCCCGAGAACCAATGAGCAGTTCTTC
-	-	TRBV5-1	TRBJ2-1	CASSDQGIDNEQFF	TGCGCCAGCAGCGACCAGGGTATTGATAATGAGCAGTTCTTC
-	once	TRBV2	TRBJ1-5	CASSDLGVGNQPQHF	TGTGCCAGCAGTGATTTGGGGGTGGGCAATCAGCCCCAGCATTTT
-	-	TRBV2	TRBJ2-2	CASSASWNTGELFF	TGTGCCAGCAGTGCCAGTTGGAACACCGGGGAGCTGTTTTTT
TRBD2	-	TRBV29-1	TRBJ2-1	CSVDRTSGRFAYNEQFF	TGCAGCGTTGATCGGACTAGCGGGAGATTTGCCTACAATGAGCAGTTCTTC
-	-	TRBV18	TRBJ2-2	CASSPRDGELFF	TGTGCCAGCTCACCAAGAGACGGGGAGCTGTTTTTT
-	few	TRBV2	TRBJ2-6	CASSDGAFFSGANVLTF	TGCGCCAGCAGTGATGGGGCCTTCTTCTCTGGGGCCAACGTCCTGACTTTC
-	-	TRBV7-2	TRBJ2-7	CASSPGDWGEQYF	TGTGCCAGCAGCCCAGGGGACTGGGGGGAGCAGTACTTC
-	-	TRBV5-8	TRBJ2-1	CASSFGLAFRNEQFF	TGTGCCAGCAGCTTTGGTCTAGCTTTTAGGAATGAGCAGTTCTTC
TRBD2	-	TRBV19	TRBJ2-1	CASSIASGTHMGNEQFF	TGTGCCAGTAGTATAGCTAGCGGGACTCATATGGGGAATGAGCAGTTCTTC
TRBD1	-	TRBV5-6	TRBJ1-3	CASSLTGDWNTIYF	TGTGCCAGCAGCCTGACAGGGGACTGGAACACCATATATTTT
-	-	TRBV10-3	TRBJ2-7	CAIARPAGSSYEQYF	TGTGCCATCGCCCGCCCTGCAGGGAGCTCCTACGAGCAGTACTTC
TRBD1	-	TRBV27	TRBJ1-5	CASSFEGTGGQPQHF	TGTGCCAGCAGTTTTGAAGGGACAGGGGGTCAGCCCCAGCATTTT
TRBD1	-	TRBV10-3	TRBJ2-5	CAISESGQGVGETQYF	TGTGCCATCAGTGAGTCGGGACAGGGAGTAGGGGAGACCCAGTACTTC
-	-	TRBV19	TRBJ2-2	CASRPSLTGELFF	TGTGCCAGTAGACCTTCTTTGACCGGGGAGCTGTTTTTT
-	-	TRBV30	TRBJ2-3	CAWSTGLENTDTQYF	TGTGCCTGGAGTACGGGACTTGAAAACACAGATACGCAGTATTTT
-	-	TRBV19	TRBJ2-7	CASNMAFSRVLYEQYF	TGTGCCAGTAATATGGCCTTTTCGCGGGTCCTCTACGAGCAGTACTTC
-	-	TRBV6-1	TRBJ2-3	CASSEVRFVQGSWNF	TGTGCCAGCAGTGAAGTTCGATTTGTACAGGGTTCCTGGAATTTT
TRBD1	-	TRBV7-2	TRBJ2-7	CASSPGTGGYEQYF	TGTGCCAGCAGCCCCGGGACAGGGGGGTACGAGCAGTACTTC
-	-	TRBV13	TRBJ2-7	CASSSSQGSYEQYF	TGTGCCAGCAGCTCCTCCCAGGGTTCCTACGAGCAGTACTTC
TRBD2	-	TRBV5-1	TRBJ2-1	CASSLGLAGAGINEQFF	TGCGCCAGCAGCCTGGGACTAGCGGGAGCGGGCATCAATGAGCAGTTCTTC
-	-	TRBV11-2	TRBJ1-3	CASSLESGNTIYF	TGTGCCAGCAGCTTAGAGTCCGGAAACACCATATATTTT
-	-	TRBV29-1	TRBJ2-1	CSVGGLSGANEQFF	TGCAGCGTAGGAGGCCTATCAGGGGCCAATGAGCAGTTCTTC
-	-	TRBV6-5	TRBJ1-1	CASSYSRYRANTEAFF	TGTGCCAGCAGTTACTCGCGGTACAGGGCGAACACTGAAGCTTTCTTT
-	-	TRBV21-1	TRBJ2-7	CASSLATSGTYEQYF	TGTGCCAGCAGCCTTGCGACTAGCGGGACATACGAGCAGTACTTC
-	-	TRBV9	TRBJ2-3	CASSVATIRDTQYF	TGTGCCAGCAGCGTAGCAACTATTCGAGATACGCAGTATTTT
TRBD1	-	TRBV27	TRBJ1-2	CASSRQGTAGNYGYTF	TGTGCCAGCAGTCGACAGGGGACAGCGGGTAACTATGGCTACACCTTC
-	-	TRBV6-6	TRBJ1-6	CASSSTGQNSPLHF	TGTGCCAGCAGTAGTACAGGGCAAAATTCACCCCTCCACTTT
-	few	TRBV7-2	TRBJ1-5	CASSLDRSNQPQHF	TGTGCCAGCAGCTTAGACCGGAGCAATCAGCCCCAGCATTTT
-	once	TRBV9	TRBJ2-3	CASSVEGGTDTQYF	TGTGCCAGCAGCGTGGAGGGGGGGACAGATACGCAGTATTTT
-	-	TRBV6-6	TRBJ2-2	CASRLSGTGELFF	TGTGCCAGCCGACTTAGCGGCACCGGGGAGCTGTTTTTT
TRBD2	-	TRBV5-1	TRBJ2-7	CASSLGVAGDYEQYF	TGCGCCAGCAGCTTGGGAGTAGCGGGGGACTACGAGCAGTACTTC
TRBD1	few	TRBV29-1	TRBJ1-2	CSVATGFDYGYTF	TGCAGCGTTGCGACAGGGTTTGATTATGGCTACACCTTC
-	-	TRBV6-1	TRBJ2-1	CASVPGFRSYNEQFF	TGTGCCAGCGTCCCCGGGTTCCGCTCCTACAATGAGCAGTTCTTC
TRBD2	-	TRBV6-5	TRBJ2-3	CASSLRGTSTDTQYF	TGTGCCAGCAGCCTGCGGGGGACTAGCACAGATACGCAGTATTTT
TRBD1	-	TRBV6-1	TRBJ2-1	CASSINRDREQFF	TGTGCCAGCAGTATAAACCGGGACAGAGAGCAGTTCTTC
TRBD2	-	TRBV7-9	TRBJ2-1	CASSPGLGYNEQFF	TGTGCCAGCAGCCCGGGACTAGGTTACAATGAGCAGTTCTTC
-	-	TRBV4-2	TRBJ1-2	CASSQDALQGYTF	TGTGCCAGCAGCCAAGATGCGCTCCAGGGCTACACCTTC